These 6 T cell receptor beta chains originate from one sample sequenced in a study of CD8 T cells in Susac syndrome. Random hexamers were used to reverse transcribe roughly 0.45 to 1 ug of RNA. TCRdb analysed the immunoSEQ multiplex PCR reads with MiXCR anew, one entry per CDR3 protein. This sample carries roughly 190,000 distinct CDR3 sequences, about 95% of them seen once, and the ten largest clones take about 0.1%. The sample consisted of CD4+ T cells from PBMCs. The source of these receptors is a human donor in good health.

The V call is TRBV20-1, the J call TRBJ2-7; the D gene is possibly TRBD2 (5 bases). The germline V and J ends were trimmed by 3 bases and 2 bases, with 14 bases remaining between them. Germline V lookup: CDR1 DFQATT, CDR2 SNEGSKA (reference sequence). The CDR3 runs 14 residues. CDR3 sequence: CSASNPGFTYEQYF. CDR3 DNA sequence: TGCAGTGCTAGTAATCCGGGATTTACCTACGAGCAGTACTTC.

V gene TRBV24-1 combines with J gene TRBJ2-1; 8 nucleotides match TRBD1. Germline V CDR1 and CDR2: KGHDR, SFDVKD. This CDR3 is 13 amino acids long. Losses at the gene ends were 8 bases for V and 8 bases for J; bases not matched to a gene: 7. The CDR3 reads CATTSGGIDEQFF. For the CDR3, the DNA is TGTGCCACCACGTCAGGGGGCATCGATGAGCAGTTCTTC.

CDR3 sequence: CASSSDRGLGEQFF. In nucleotides, the CDR3 is TGTGCCAGCAGCTCGGACAGGGGGCTTGGTGAGCAGTTCTTC. The rearrangement joins TRBV7-8 to TRBJ2-1; TRBD1 aligns across 11 bases. The germline V gene has CDR1 SGHVS and CDR2 FQNEAQ. This CDR3 comprises 14 residues. Trimming took 4 bases from V and 9 from J; bases not matched to a gene: 5.

The J gene is TRBJ2-1, the V gene TRBV28, with 7 bases matching TRBD1. Germline V gene lookup returns CDR1 MDHEN and CDR2 SYDVKM. CDR3 length: 12 amino acids. V lost 10 bases and J lost 9; bases outside the gene matches: 9. As DNA, the CDR3 is TGTGCCACCCTAAGACAGGGCCGTGAGCAGTTCTTC. The encoded protein is CATLRQGREQFF.

The chain is built from TRBV4-3 and TRBJ1-2, with D possibly being TRBD1 (5 bases). V was clipped by 4 bases and J by 6 bases, with 9 bases between them. The CDR3 has 12 residues. Germline-derived CDR1 and CDR2 are LGHNA and YSLEER. CDR3 loop: CASSPGGNGYTF. The CDR3 DNA reads TGCGCCAGCAGCCCCGGGGGGAATGGCTACACCTTC.

The rearrangement joins TRBV7-3 to TRBJ2-7; 8 nucleotides match TRBD2. Losses at the gene ends were 1 base for V and 6 bases for J; bases not matched to a gene: 5. The CDR3 is 14 amino acids. The germline CDR1 and CDR2 sequences are SGHTA and FQGTGA. CDR3 loop: CASSLMPLAGEQYF. The CDR3 bases are TGTGCCAGCAGCTTAATGCCTCTAGCGGGCGAGCAGTACTTC.